Shown below are 22 T cell receptor beta chains from a single sample sequenced in a study of CD8+CD57+ T cells in acquired aplastic anemia. Genomic DNA constituted the template upon which TCR beta VDJ and CDR3 profiling was performed. One entry per CDR3 protein, called by TCRdb with MiXCR from the reads. This sample has roughly 190,000 distinct CDR3 sequences, with around 45% found just once. The patients chosen for sequencing had shown expansion of CD8+CD57+ cells (detected by flow cytometry). Sequencing was done on a sample of sorted CD4+, CD8+, or CD8+CD57+ T cells (not recorded which) from PBMCs. These receptors came from a human donor with aplastic anemia.

Ten or more counts support this clonotype. This sequence joins TRBV7-3 and TRBJ2-7, with D possibly being TRBD1 or TRBD2 (5 bases each). Germline V gene sequence: CDR1 SGHTA, CDR2 FQGTGA. The ends were cut back, 2 bases at V and 6 bases at J, with 14 bases in the middle. This CDR3 has 14 amino acids. The CDR3 loop reads CASSLSQGAGEQYF. CDR3 DNA sequence: TGTGCCAGCAGCTTATCTCAGGGCGCGGGCGAGCAGTACTTC.

The chain links TRBV6-1 to TRBJ2-7, with TRBD1 matching 9 bases. Trimming cost V 7 bases and J 2 bases; bases outside gene matches: 9. CDR1 is MNHNS and CDR2 is SASEGT in the germline V gene. The CDR3 extends over 15 amino acids. Here the CDR3 DNA reads TGTGCCAGCACCCGAGGGACAGGGACGCCCTACGAGCAGTACTTC. It codes for CASTRGTGTPYEQYF.

The table lists this clonotype with many counts. This CDR3 reads CSAWGRLAVSRIDTQYF. CDR3 DNA: TGCAGTGCTTGGGGGCGACTAGCGGTATCACGAATTGATACGCAGTATTTT. This rearrangement joins TRBV20-1 to TRBJ2-3; the match to TRBD2 covers 9 bases. Germline V gives CDR1 DFQATT, CDR2 SNEGSKA (reference sequence). This CDR3 has 17 residues. The trim removed 5 bases at V and 6 bases at J, leaving 18 bases unmatched.

The J gene is TRBJ1-3, the V gene TRBV9; possibly TRBD1 for D (5 bases). Deletions cut 0 bases from V and 2 bases from J, with 12 bases between. Germline loops: CDR1 SGDLS, CDR2 YYNGEE. This CDR3 is 16 amino acids long. CDR3 nucleotide sequence: TGTGCCAGCAGCGTAGCTACGGGGCTGGCTGGAAACACCATATATTTT. This encodes CASSVATGLAGNTIYF.

The chain has TRBV29-1 and TRBJ2-5; 9 nucleotides align to TRBD2. The CDR3 runs 13 residues. After removal of 4 bases from V and 5 bases from J, the junction contained 5 bases not matched to a gene. Germline values: CDR1 SQVTM, CDR2 ANQGSEA. The CDR3 region is CSVVAGGPETQYF. The CDR3 DNA sequence: TGCAGCGTTGTCGCGGGGGGGCCTGAGACCCAGTACTTC.

This clonotype has only one observation. J is TRBJ2-7 and V is TRBV28; 7 nucleotides align to TRBD1. After removal of 4 bases from V and 6 bases from J, the junction contained 9 bases not matched to a gene. This CDR3 is 14 amino acids long. The V gene's germline CDR1 is MDHEN and CDR2 SYDVKM. The chain's CDR3 is CASSYPTGTSEQYF. CDR3 in DNA: TGTGCCAGCAGTTACCCGACAGGGACAAGCGAGCAGTACTTC.

This clonotype was seen only a few times. The chain links TRBV20-1 to TRBJ1-1, with D uncertain. The V gene's germline CDR1 is DFQATT and CDR2 SNEGSKA (reference sequence). The CDR3 has 11 amino acids. Trimming left V 3 bases short and J 1 base short, with 3 bases between. The CDR3 nucleotides are TGCAGTGCTAGTCCGAACACTGAAGCTTTCTTT. This gives the protein CSASPNTEAFF.

The chain links TRBV2 to TRBJ2-2, with 12 bases matching TRBD2. J was trimmed by 3 bases and V by 6 bases; bases with no gene match: 2. The CDR3 spans 15 residues. CDR1 and CDR2 from the germline V gene are SNHLY and FYNNEI. Written as DNA, the CDR3 is TGTGCCAGCAGCCCTAGCGGGAGGGACACCGGGGAGCTGTTTTTT. As protein: CASSPSGRDTGELFF.

In its sample, this clonotype was seen once. Relative to the germline gene, one junction end is altered; a read error may explain this. This rearrangement joins TRBV7-9 to TRBJ2-6, with D perhaps TRBD1 (5 bases). In germline, CDR1 is SEHNR, CDR2 FQNEAQ (reference sequence). CDR3 length: 11 residues. This CDR3 reads CASSPDRLAAF. CDR3 coding DNA: TGTGCCAGCAGCCCCGACAGACTGGCTGCTTTC.

Notes on this clonotype: This likely comes from a read error, as the CDR3 has no conserved phenylalanine or tryptophan at its end. The genes are TRBV2 and TRBJ2-7; D may be TRBD1 (6 bases). The CDR3 totals 15 residues. Germline CDR1 reads SNHLY; CDR2 reads FYNNEI. V was cut by 8 bases and J by 1 base, with 18 bases left in between. The CDR3 protein is CASSPNREPSYEQYL. DNA of the CDR3: TGTGCCAGCTCACCAAACAGGGAACCTTCCTACGAGCAGTACCTC.

Worth noting for this clonotype: A single base separates this from a much larger clone, so it may be a read error. This rearrangement joins TRBV19 to TRBJ2-3; D is undetermined. CDR1 and CDR2 (germline): LNHDA, SQIVND (reference sequence). The CDR3 runs to 13 residues. As DNA, the CDR3 is TGTGCCAGTAGTTCTCGGAGCACAGATGCGCAGTATTTT. Translated: CASSSRSTDAQYF.

The V gene is TRBV19, the J gene TRBJ2-1; no clear D gene. The CDR3 totals 14 residues. Germline CDR1 and CDR2: LNHDA and SQIVND (reference sequence). Trimming left V 4 bases short and J 0 bases short, with 7 bases between. The CDR3: CASSKVSSYNEQFF. The CDR3 DNA reads as TGTGCCAGTAGTAAGGTTAGCTCCTACAATGAGCAGTTCTTC. Drawing the rest from reference TRBV19 and TRBJ2-1, the complete variable domain is DGGITQSPKYLFRKEGQNVTLSCEQNLNHDAMYWYRQDPGQGLRLIYYSQIVNDFQKGDIAEGYSVSREKKESFPLTVTSAQKNPTAFYLCASSKVSSYNEQFFGPGTRLTVL.

This clonotype was seen a few times. The chain employs TRBV29-1 and TRBJ2-1; 12 bases map to TRBD2. The germline CDR1 and CDR2 sequences are SQVTM and ANQGSEA. This CDR3 spans 17 amino acids. The V segment lost 3 bases and the J segment 0 bases; nucleotides outside the gene matches: 6. CDR3 nucleotide sequence: TGCAGCGTTGACCCTAGCGGGAGGGTAAGCTCCTACAATGAGCAGTTCTTC. It yields the protein CSVDPSGRVSSYNEQFF.

This clonotype was recorded at least ten times. V usage is TRBV5-1 and J usage is TRBJ1-3, with D maybe TRBD1 (6 bases). CDR3 length: 15 amino acids. Trimming took 0 bases from V and 9 from J, leaving 16 bases between them. The germline V gene has CDR1 SGHRS and CDR2 YFSETQ. CDR3 nucleotide sequence: TGCGCCAGCAGCTTGGAATTACAGGGATCGGGCACCATATATTTT. Protein product: CASSLELQGSGTIYF.

This rearrangement joins TRBV11-1 to TRBJ1-1, with D uncertain. This CDR3 region has 16 residues. Trimming stripped 2 bases from V and 1 base from J, with 14 bases between. CDR1 is SGHAT, CDR2 FQDESV, per germline (reference sequence). The CDR3 reads CASSLPPLRKNTEAFF. As DNA, the CDR3 is TGTGCCAGCAGCTTACCCCCCCTGAGGAAGAACACTGAAGCTTTCTTT. Full variable domain (missing parts from reference TRBV11-1 and TRBJ1-1): EAEVAQSPRYKITEKSQAVAFWCDPISGHATLYWYRQILGQGPELLVQFQDESVVDDSQLPKDRFSAERLKGVDSTLKIQPAELGDSAMYLCASSLPPLRKNTEAFFGQGTRLTVV.

This clonotype was detected a few times. V usage is TRBV11-2 and J usage is TRBJ1-3, with 8 bases aligning to TRBD1. The ends lost 5 bases at V and 6 bases at J; junction bases unmatched: 9. This CDR3 has 15 residues. Germline V gives CDR1 SGHAT, CDR2 FQNNGV. CDR3 coding DNA: TGTGCCAGCAGCCAAGGACAGGGCATAGCAAACACCATATATTTT. It encodes CASSQGQGIANTIYF.

This clonotype was picked up many times. The rearrangement links TRBV24-1 to TRBJ2-5, with D maybe TRBD2 (6 bases). CDR1 is KGHDR, CDR2 SFDVKD, per germline. The CDR3 runs 13 residues. The V gene lost 7 bases and the J gene lost 5 bases, with 13 bases spanning the gap. The CDR3 sequence: CATRNGSWETQYF. The CDR3 region has the DNA TGTGCCACCAGGAACGGGAGTTGGGAGACCCAGTACTTC.

For this clonotype: Given a much more abundant clone one base away, this may be a read error. The chain recombines TRBV4-2 with TRBJ1-1; D remains ambiguous. This CDR3 comprises 15 residues. Per germline, CDR1 LGHNA and CDR2 YNFKEQ. In DNA, the CDR3 is TGTGCCAGCAGCCAAGATCCGGGATCGAACAATGAAGCTTTCTTT. This sequence encodes CASSQDPGSNNEAFF.

The chain carries TRBV20-1 and TRBJ2-7; 9 bases fit TRBD2. CDR3 length: 14 residues. J gave up 5 bases and V 1 base, and 6 bases lay outside the gene matches. Germline V lookup: CDR1 DFQATT, CDR2 SNEGSKA (reference sequence). CDR3 sequence: CSARAISGSHEQYF. CDR3 sequence (DNA): TGCAGTGCTAGAGCTATTAGCGGGAGCCACGAGCAGTACTTC.

This clonotype was seen ten or more times. The CDR3 coding sequence is TGTGCCAGCAGCCCCCCGGACAGCACTGAAGCTTTCTTT. Translated, it gives CASSPPDSTEAFF. This rearrangement joins TRBV7-3 to TRBJ1-1; the D gene is possibly TRBD1 (6 bases). This CDR3 contains 13 residues. V lost 5 bases, J lost 4 bases, and 11 bases lay in between. Germline lookup yields CDR1 SGHTA and CDR2 FQGTGA.

Of note for this clonotype: A much bigger clone sits one base away, suggesting this may be a read error. The J gene is TRBJ2-2, the V gene TRBV6-2 or TRBV6-3, with D perhaps TRBD1 or TRBD2 (6 bases each). The CDR3 length is 14 residues. The germline CDR1 and CDR2 sequences are MNHEY and SVGEGT. CDR3 sequence: CASSIRTEAGGLFF. The CDR3 region has the DNA TGTGCCAGCAGTATCAGGACAGAAGCCGGGGGGCTGTTTTTT.

The chain is built from TRBV12-5 and TRBJ2-1, with TRBD1 as a possible D gene (6 bases). V gave up 0 bases and J gave up 15 bases, with 12 bases separating them. From germline, CDR1 is LGHNT and CDR2 FRNRAP. CDR3 length: 12 amino acids. The CDR3: CASGLVMDSPFF. As DNA, the CDR3 is TGTGCTAGTGGTTTGGTAATGGACAGCCCGTTCTTC.